The sequence of this TCR beta chain was determined in a study of OX40 agonist ivuxolimab in advanced cancers. Study-level background: Mean age roughly 65 years, range roughly 20 to 85; around 80% male.

Assay: immunoSEQ multiplex PCR; the TCRdb copy retains only in-frame clones and omits some. The sample lists approximately 73,000 clones, about 90% seen once, with roughly 1.3% in the top ten. The CDR3 is 14 residues long. Per germline, CDR1 WNHNN and CDR2 SYGVQD (reference sequence). V gave up 3 bases and J gave up 4 bases, with 9 bases separating them. The TCR was taken from an adult with an advanced solid tumor such as melanoma, head and neck, liver or kidney cancer. The V gene is TRBV10-1, the J gene TRBJ2-2; no clear D. The sample here was CD4+ or CD8+ T cells sorted from blood, taken in a trial of the OX40 agonist ivuxolimab. The CDR3 here is CASSDNTGTGELFF. DNA of the CDR3: TGCGCCAGCAGTGACAATACGGGCACCGGGGAGCTGTTTTTT.